The 20 T cell receptor beta chains below come from one sample, sequenced in a study of blood T cell repertoires in COVID-19. The table came from immunoSEQ multiplex PCR; TCRdb's copy has only in-frame clones and leaves some out. This sample has approximately 70,000 clones, with about 91% found just once. Specimen: peripheral blood. The receptors derive from a woman in her 70s with acute or convalescent COVID-19.

The chain carries TRBV10-3 and TRBJ2-7; D not certain. The CDR3 covers 14 residues. V lost 10 bases and J 3 bases, leaving 19 bases between the germline ends. The germline V gene has CDR1 ENHRY and CDR2 SYGVKD. The CDR3 DNA follows: TGTGCCAATTCACCTTCCGGCGGCCTCTACGAGCAGTACTTC. As protein: CANSPSGGLYEQYF.

The J gene is TRBJ1-2, the V gene TRBV28; D remains unclear. Between the trimmed V and J ends, which lost 2 bases and 3 bases, there was a span of 4 bases. The CDR3 runs to 12 residues. Germline V gives CDR1 MDHEN, CDR2 SYDVKM. In DNA form, the CDR3 reads TGTGCCAGCAGTTTAAGAGACTATGGCTACACCTTC. Amino acids: CASSLRDYGYTF.

The chain recombines TRBV28 with TRBJ2-7; 7 nucleotides line up with TRBD2. After removal of 4 bases from V and 4 bases from J, the junction contained 13 bases not matched to a gene. The CDR3 extends over 16 amino acids. CDR1 and CDR2 (germline): MDHEN, SYDVKM. The CDR3 is CASSSERDYAKYEQYF. In nucleotides, the CDR3 is TGTGCCAGCAGTTCCGAGCGGGACTACGCTAAATACGAGCAGTACTTC.

The chain couples TRBV11-2 to TRBJ2-7; D may be TRBD1 (6 bases). CDR1 SGHAT and CDR2 FQNNGV come from the germline V gene. The CDR3 contains 15 residues. V was clipped by 5 bases and J by 8 bases, with 22 bases between them. CDR3 sequence (DNA): TGTGCCAGCAGCCCCGGCGGCAGGGGTAGCCGTCAGCAGTACTTC. Its translation: CASSPGGRGSRQQYF.

The chain combines TRBV5-4 with TRBJ1-1, with D perhaps matching TRBD1 (6 bases). The CDR3 is 14 amino acids. Trimming pared 0 bases from V and 8 bases from J, leaving 14 bases between. The germline V gene encodes CDR1 SGHNT and CDR2 YYREEE (reference sequence). DNA for the CDR3: TGTGCCAGCAGCTTGGAGTCTAGAACAGGGGAAGCTTTCTTT. Residues: CASSLESRTGEAFF.

The chain couples TRBV19 to TRBJ1-2; 9 bases are a match to TRBD1. Germline V gene lookup returns CDR1 LNHDA and CDR2 SQIVND (reference sequence). V lost 7 bases, J lost 4 bases, and 10 bases stayed unmatched. This CDR3 comprises 15 residues. CDR3 nucleotide sequence: TGTGCCAGTAAACCCGGAACAGGGGGCGGCTATGGCTACACCTTC. Its protein product is CASKPGTGGGYGYTF.

V and J are TRBV5-1 and TRBJ2-2; TRBD2 is a possible D gene (5 bases). V lost 4 bases and J 6 bases, leaving 16 bases between the germline ends. The CDR3 has 15 amino acids. The germline gives CDR1 SGHRS, CDR2 YFSETQ. The CDR3 here is CASSRGSLGSGELFF. DNA for the CDR3: TGCGCCAGCAGCCGCGGGTCGTTAGGCTCCGGGGAGCTGTTTTTT.

J is TRBJ2-2 and V is TRBV29-1; D gene ambiguous. Looked up from germline, CDR1 is SQVTM and CDR2 is ANQGSEA. Trimming removed 3 bases from V and 4 bases from J, with 9 bases in between. This CDR3 region has 13 residues. The CDR3 DNA follows: TGCAGCGTTGACCACACGTTCACCGGGGAGCTGTTTTTT. Protein: CSVDHTFTGELFF.

The gene calls are TRBV10-3 and TRBJ1-2; weak D call: TRBD1 (6 bases). Trimming removed 5 bases at V and 6 bases at J, with 10 bases between. The CDR3 sequence is 12 residues long. CDR1 ENHRY and CDR2 SYGVKD come from the germline V gene. CDR3 sequence reads: CAISPTGDGYTF. The CDR3 coding sequence is TGTGCCATCAGTCCGACAGGCGATGGCTACACCTTC.

The chain has TRBV18 and TRBJ1-5; D is perhaps TRBD1 (5 bases). Germline CDR1 is KGHSH and CDR2 is LQKENI. V was trimmed by 6 bases and J by 4 bases, leaving 10 bases between them. The CDR3 is 13 amino acids. CDR3 loop: CASSREGNQPQHF. The CDR3 coding sequence is TGTGCCAGCTCCAGGGAGGGAAATCAGCCCCAGCATTTT.

Of note for this clone: Mismatch with germline at one junction end may stem from a read error. The chain joins TRBV7-7 to TRBJ2-5; 7 bases match TRBD1. CDR3 length: 15 residues. The germline gives CDR1 SSHAT, CDR2 FNYEAQ (reference sequence). CDR3 sequence reads: CASSLDGTAQETQYF. CDR3 DNA sequence: TGTGCTAGCAGCTTAGACGGGACAGCACAAGAGACCCAGTACTTC. The whole variable domain, filled in from reference TRBV7-7 and TRBJ2-5, reads GAGVSQSPRYKVTKRGQDVTLRCDPISSHATLYWYQQALGQGPEFLTYFNYEAQPDKSGLPSDRFSAERPEGSISTLTIQRTEQRDSAMYRCASSLDGTAQETQYFGPGTRLLVL.

The genes are TRBV6-6 and TRBJ1-1; 9 bases are shared with TRBD1. The ends lost 0 bases at V and 5 bases at J; junction bases unmatched: 1. Germline assignment: CDR1 MNHNY and CDR2 SVGAGI (reference sequence). This CDR3 has 14 residues. The CDR3, as DNA: TGTGCCAGCAGTTACTCGGACAGGGGAACTGAAGCTTTCTTT. Amino acid sequence: CASSYSDRGTEAFF.

V gene TRBV7-2 combines with J gene TRBJ1-5; tentative D call: TRBD1 (6 bases). The CDR3 spans 15 residues. Germline assignment: CDR1 SGHTA and CDR2 FQGNSA. The V end was cut by 3 bases, the J end by 2 bases, with 11 bases between. The CDR3 DNA reads TGTGCCAGCAGCTTGATGGCAGGGGGCAATCAGCCCCAGCATTTT. This sequence encodes CASSLMAGGNQPQHF.

The CDR3 sequence is CASSMGGQGRQPQHF. CDR3 DNA: TGTGCCAGTAGTATGGGGGGGCAGGGTCGGCAGCCCCAGCATTTT. The rearrangement joins TRBV19 to TRBJ1-5; maybe TRBD1 (6 bases). The CDR3 runs to 15 residues. The germline V gene has CDR1 LNHDA and CDR2 SQIVND (reference sequence). Trimming removed 3 bases from V and 7 bases from J, with 16 bases in between.

This chain links TRBV7-2 with TRBJ1-2; 12 positions agree with TRBD1. CDR3 size: 15 residues. CDR1 and CDR2 from the germline V gene are SGHTA and FQGNSA. Trimming cost V 3 bases and J 4 bases; bases outside gene matches: 3. The CDR3 here is CASSLGQGAGYGYTF. As DNA, the CDR3 is TGTGCCAGCAGCTTGGGACAGGGGGCAGGCTATGGCTACACCTTC.

CDR3 DNA: TGCAGTGCTAACCCAGATGGCTACACCTTC. Protein: CSANPDGYTF. The J gene is TRBJ1-2, the V gene TRBV20-1; no firm D call. Trimming shortened V by 4 bases and J by 6 bases, and 6 bases separated the two germline ends. CDR3 size: 10 residues. Germline loops: CDR1 DFQATT, CDR2 SNEGSKA (reference sequence).

The chain has TRBV3-1 (or the pseudogene TRBV3-2) and TRBJ1-2; D is uncertain. Germline V lookup: CDR1 LGHDT, CDR2 YNNKEL (reference sequence). Trimming took off 2 bases at V and 8 bases at J, with 15 bases between the two ends. The CDR3 runs to 14 residues. This CDR3 is CASSQWYSSEGYTF. DNA of the CDR3: TGTGCCAGCAGCCAATGGTACAGCTCTGAAGGCTACACCTTC.

The rearrangement links TRBV5-1 to TRBJ1-1; the match to TRBD1 covers 7 bases. The CDR3 consists of 17 residues. CDR1 and CDR2 from the germline V gene are SGHRS and YFSETQ. J lost 1 base, V lost 0 bases, and 9 bases had no gene match. CDR3 protein: CASSLAEGAQKNTEAFF. The CDR3, as DNA: TGCGCCAGCAGCTTGGCGGAGGGGGCCCAAAAGAACACTGAAGCTTTCTTT.

The chain couples TRBV7-3 to TRBJ2-2; D is uncertain. The germline gives CDR1 SGHTA, CDR2 FQGTGA. Trimming shortened V by 5 bases and J by 1 base, and 8 bases separated the two germline ends. The CDR3 covers 14 residues. CDR3 nucleotides: TGTGCCAGCAGCCCCCCCCAGAACACCGGGGAGCTGTTTTTT. As protein: CASSPPQNTGELFF.

V usage is TRBV19 and J usage is TRBJ2-2; D possibly corresponds to TRBD2 (5 bases). CDR1 LNHDA and CDR2 SQIVND come from the germline V gene (reference sequence). The CDR3 covers 14 residues. Trimming took 6 bases from V and 3 from J, leaving 11 bases between them. The CDR3 coding sequence is TGTGCCAGTAGGGGAGACTTCTACACCGGGGAGCTGTTTTTT. Amino acid sequence: CASRGDFYTGELFF.